A single sample gave rise to the 5 T cell receptor beta chains below, sequenced in a study of radiotherapy plus CTLA-4 blockade in lung cancer. Assay used: immunoSEQ multiplex PCR; TCRdb lists only in-frame clones, some missing. The table has about 88,000 clones, about 78% seen once. The source was peripheral blood, collected from a patient treated with radiotherapy plus ipilimumab. These receptors came from a human donor with non-small cell lung cancer that progressed on radiotherapy plus ipilimumab.

V and J are TRBV14 and TRBJ2-1; 8 positions agree with TRBD2. CDR1 and CDR2 (germline): SGHDN, FVKESK. V shed 1 base and J 8 bases; nucleotides not matched to a gene: 13. CDR3 length: 17 amino acids. The CDR3 DNA is TGTGCCAGCAGCCAAGGAAAAGTCGCGGGGGGCCAGGATGAGCAGTTCTTC. Translation: CASSQGKVAGGQDEQFF.

This sequence joins TRBV6-1 and TRBJ2-7; 8 nucleotides line up with TRBD1. J was trimmed by 2 bases and V by 6 bases; bases with no gene match: 3. Germline V gene sequence: CDR1 MNHNS, CDR2 SASEGT. The length of the CDR3 is 13 residues. The CDR3 reads CASSPTGAYEQYF. In nucleotides, the CDR3 is TGTGCCAGCAGCCCGACAGGGGCCTACGAGCAGTACTTC.

In this sample, this clone turned up a few times. The chain carries TRBV7-6 and TRBJ2-2; tentatively, D is TRBD2 (5 bases). The germline V gene has CDR1 SGHVS and CDR2 FNYEAQ. The CDR3 runs to 15 residues. Trimming left V 0 bases short and J 5 bases short, with 10 bases between. CDR3 DNA: TGTGCCAGCAGCTTAGCCGCGGGCTTTACCGGGGAGCTGTTTTTT. Translated: CASSLAAGFTGELFF.

The V gene is TRBV10-3, the J gene TRBJ2-7; 11 nucleotides match TRBD2. Germline trimming cut 3 bases from V and 6 bases from J; bases unmatched to any gene: 4. The germline V gene encodes CDR1 ENHRY and CDR2 SYGVKD. The CDR3 contains 14 residues. The chain's CDR3 is CAISETGTSGEQYF. In DNA, the CDR3 is TGTGCCATCAGTGAAACAGGGACTAGCGGCGAGCAGTACTTC.

This clone was seen more than once but under ten times. The J gene is TRBJ2-2, the V gene TRBV4-1; TRBD1 matches at 10 bases. This CDR3 region has 16 residues. Germline V gene lookup returns CDR1 MGHRA and CDR2 YSYEKL. Losses at the gene ends were 3 bases for V and 4 bases for J; bases not matched to a gene: 5. CDR3 protein: CASSQAGTGVTGELFF. The DNA of the CDR3 is TGCGCCAGCAGCCAGGCCGGGACAGGGGTCACCGGGGAGCTGTTTTTT.